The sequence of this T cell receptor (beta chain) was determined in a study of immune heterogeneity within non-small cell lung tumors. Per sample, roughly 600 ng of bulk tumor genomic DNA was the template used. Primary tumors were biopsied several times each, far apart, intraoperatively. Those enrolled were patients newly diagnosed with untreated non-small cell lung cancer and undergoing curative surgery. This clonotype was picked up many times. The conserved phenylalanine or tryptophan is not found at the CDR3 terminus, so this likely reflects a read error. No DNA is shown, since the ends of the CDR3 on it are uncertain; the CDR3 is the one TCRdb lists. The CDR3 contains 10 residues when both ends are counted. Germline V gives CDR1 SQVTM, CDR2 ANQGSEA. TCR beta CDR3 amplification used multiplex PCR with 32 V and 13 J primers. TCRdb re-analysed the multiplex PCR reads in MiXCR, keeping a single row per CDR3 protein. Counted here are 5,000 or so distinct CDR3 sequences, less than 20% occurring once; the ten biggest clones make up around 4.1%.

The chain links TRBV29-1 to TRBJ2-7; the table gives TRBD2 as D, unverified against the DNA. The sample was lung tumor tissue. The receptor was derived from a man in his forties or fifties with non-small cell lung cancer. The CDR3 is CSVEDFKGTI.